The 26 T cell receptor beta chains presented below share a single source sample, sequenced in a study of T-cell memory formation after mild COVID-19. From the 5' RACE reads, TCRdb called clonotypes with MiXCR, one entry per CDR3 protein. The sample includes 400,000 to 500,000 distinct CDR3 sequences, roughly 18% seen only once; the top ten take around a fifth. Sequenced: PBMCs or a T cell subset sorted from them (not recorded which). These TCRs come from a man between 18 and 35 years old who had mild COVID-19 (a few samples of this study predate the infection). Cell type and time point are not known.

The gene calls are TRBV29-1 and TRBJ2-7; D may be TRBD1 (6 bases). Germline V gene data show CDR1 as SQVTM and CDR2 as ANQGSEA. Trimming shortened V by 1 base and J by 0 bases, and 13 bases separated the two germline ends. The CDR3 spans 15 residues. This CDR3 is CSVEGRQGSSYEQYF. DNA of the CDR3: TGCAGCGTTGAAGGGAGGCAGGGGAGCTCCTACGAGCAGTACTTC.

This clonotype was recorded many times. The chain is built from TRBV7-3 and TRBJ1-5, with D maybe TRBD1 (6 bases). Trimming shortened V by 3 bases and J by 6 bases, and 9 bases separated the two germline ends. The CDR3 is 13 amino acids. Germline CDR1 is SGHTA and CDR2 is FQGTGA. The chain's CDR3 is CASSFGRGQPQHF. The CDR3 DNA sequence: TGTGCCAGCAGCTTCGGCAGGGGTCAGCCCCAGCATTTT.

This clonotype was counted only a few times. The CDR3 nucleotides read TGTGCCAGCACCAGGACGGAGCTCTATGGCTACACCTTC. Translated: CASTRTELYGYTF. The chain joins TRBV28 to TRBJ1-2, with D unresolved. Trimming stripped 7 bases from V and 4 bases from J, with 13 bases between. CDR3 length equals 13 residues. Germline V gene sequence: CDR1 MDHEN, CDR2 SYDVKM.

The rearrangement uses TRBV14 and TRBJ2-3; TRBD2 aligns across 11 bases. V lost 5 bases, J lost 1 base, and 8 bases stayed unmatched. Per the germline V gene, CDR1 is SGHDN and CDR2 is FVKESK. This CDR3 has 17 residues. CDR3 amino acids: CASSKTSGVSGTDTQYF. Here the CDR3 DNA reads TGTGCCAGCAGCAAGACTAGCGGGGTTTCGGGCACAGATACGCAGTATTTT.

The V gene is TRBV5-6, the J gene TRBJ2-5, with D unclear. The CDR3 consists of 16 residues. Trimming removed 0 bases from V and 1 base from J, with 13 bases in between. Germline V gene lookup returns CDR1 SGHDT and CDR2 YYEEEE. The CDR3 coding sequence is TGTGCCAGCAGCTTGGGTCTCCCCAGCATCCAAGAGACCCAGTACTTC. It yields the protein CASSLGLPSIQETQYF.

This clonotype was detected only a few times. CDR3 sequence (DNA): TGTGCCAGCAGCTTCGGACAGGGTCCCACCGGGGAGCTGTTTTTT. It yields the protein CASSFGQGPTGELFF. V usage is TRBV7-3 and J usage is TRBJ2-2; 8 bases are shared with TRBD1. The V and J ends lost 3 bases and 4 bases, in that order; junction bases with no gene match: 4. CDR3 size: 15 residues. The V gene's germline CDR1 is SGHTA and CDR2 FQGTGA.

This clonotype has just a few counts. This chain connects TRBV12-3 or TRBV12-4 to TRBJ2-7; possibly TRBD1 or TRBD2 for D (5 bases each). V dropped 3 bases and J dropped 3 bases, with 9 bases sitting between them. The CDR3 is 13 amino acids. The CDR3 DNA sequence: TGTGCCAGCAGTTTCGGGGCCTTCTACGAGCAGTACTTC. It codes for CASSFGAFYEQYF.

This clonotype was counted only a few times. The genes are TRBV5-6 and TRBJ1-6; no definite D call. CDR3 length equals 16 residues. In germline, CDR1 is SGHDT, CDR2 YYEEEE. V was cut by 2 bases and J by 7 bases, with 16 bases left in between. In DNA form, the CDR3 reads TGTGCCAGCAGCTTTCCCACGACCGATGAGAATTCACCCCTCCACTTT. Translating it yields CASSFPTTDENSPLHF.

This clonotype appeared a few times. The J gene is TRBJ1-1, the V gene TRBV5-6; D uncertain. Germline-derived CDR1 and CDR2 are SGHDT and YYEEEE. Deletions cut 6 bases from V and 6 bases from J, with 18 bases between. The CDR3 runs 14 residues. The CDR3 reads CASNGGISAPEAFF. The CDR3 nucleotides read TGTGCCAGCAACGGAGGGATATCGGCCCCTGAAGCTTTCTTT.

V usage is TRBV18 and J usage is TRBJ1-5; 11 bases are a match to TRBD1. Trimming at V came to 6 bases and at J to 10 bases, leaving 8 bases not matched to a gene. The CDR3 has 14 amino acids. CDR1 and CDR2 from the germline V gene are KGHSH and LQKENI. This CDR3 is CASSSGTGGNPQHF. In nucleotides, the CDR3 is TGTGCCAGCTCCTCCGGGACAGGGGGTAATCCCCAGCATTTT.

This clonotype was observed a few times. The J gene is TRBJ1-2, the V gene TRBV11-2; a possible D gene is TRBD1 (5 bases). Germline-derived CDR1 and CDR2 are SGHAT and FQNNGV. V lost 3 bases, J lost 8 bases, and 13 bases lay in between. The CDR3 totals 13 residues. This CDR3 reads CASSLGTVPGYTF. In DNA, the CDR3 is TGTGCCAGCAGCTTGGGGACCGTCCCCGGCTACACCTTC.

The chain carries TRBV29-1 and TRBJ1-1; the match to TRBD1 covers 10 bases. The CDR3 totals 13 residues. The trim removed 7 bases at V and 1 base at J, leaving 3 bases unmatched. Germline loops: CDR1 SQVTM, CDR2 ANQGSEA. The CDR3 loop reads CSARQGANTEAFF. CDR3 bases: TGCAGCGCCAGACAGGGGGCGAACACTGAAGCTTTCTTT.

The table lists this clonotype with a few counts. The chain joins TRBV20-1 to TRBJ2-7, with a tentative D call TRBD1 (6 bases). There are 13 residues in the CDR3. The V and J ends lost 1 base and 0 bases respectively, with 7 bases between them. Germline CDR1 and CDR2: DFQATT and SNEGSKA (reference sequence). CDR3 nucleotide sequence: TGCAGTGCTAGAGGACAGGACTCCTACGAGCAGTACGTC. It specifies CSARGQDSYEQYV.

The chain carries TRBV6-5 and TRBJ2-3; tentative D call: TRBD2 (5 bases). V lost 6 bases and J lost 5, with 15 bases in between. CDR3 length: 14 amino acids. Per the germline V gene, CDR1 is MNHEY and CDR2 is SVGAGI. CDR3 nucleotides: TGTGCCAGCAGCCCACGGGGATCGGGAGATACGCAGTATTTT. Amino acids: CASSPRGSGDTQYF.

The chain carries TRBV6-5 and TRBJ2-5, with D perhaps TRBD2 (7 bases). V was shortened by 7 bases and J by 9 bases, with 15 bases between the two germline ends. The CDR3 extends over 12 amino acids. Germline V lookup: CDR1 MNHEY, CDR2 SVGAGI. In DNA form, the CDR3 reads TGTGCCAGCACCGCAGGGAGGGGGGCCCAGTACTTC. Translating it yields CASTAGRGAQYF.

The V and J genes are TRBV7-9 and TRBJ1-4; the D is unclear. Germline V lookup: CDR1 SEHNR, CDR2 FQNEAQ (reference sequence). V was clipped by 5 bases and J by 8 bases, with 9 bases between them. The CDR3 covers 12 residues. CDR3 DNA: TGTGCCAGCAGCACCCACGGGGAAAAACTGTTTTTT. Encoded protein: CASSTHGEKLFF.

This clonotype was seen more than once but under ten times. J is TRBJ1-4 and V is TRBV6-5; D gene uncertain. The germline V gene encodes CDR1 MNHEY and CDR2 SVGAGI. V lost 4 bases to trimming and J lost 8 bases, with 8 bases between them. CDR3 length: 12 amino acids. CDR3 DNA: TGTGCCAGCAGTTCGGGCGGCGAAAAACTGTTTTTT. It is translated as CASSSGGEKLFF.

The CDR3 sequence: CASSPGTYTEAFF. The CDR3 DNA reads as TGTGCCAGCAGTCCGGGGACCTACACTGAAGCTTTCTTT. The V call is TRBV28, the J call TRBJ1-1, with D possibly matching TRBD1 (5 bases). Trimming cost V 5 bases and J 3 bases, with 10 bases left between them. There are 13 residues in the CDR3. Looked up from germline, CDR1 is MDHEN and CDR2 is SYDVKM.

A few counts support this clonotype. The chain has TRBV11-2 and TRBJ2-1, with D unresolved. The CDR3 consists of 14 residues. V lost 1 base and J lost 6, with 10 bases in between. CDR1 is SGHAT and CDR2 is FQNNGV in the germline V gene. This CDR3 reads CASSLGSASNEQFF. CDR3 nucleotides: TGTGCCAGCAGCTTAGGATCAGCAAGCAATGAGCAGTTCTTC.

For this clonotype: A much larger clone lies a single base off, so this may be a read error. The V gene is TRBV9, the J gene TRBJ2-2, with TRBD2 identical over 11 bases. V shed 1 base and J 1 base; nucleotides not matched to a gene: 0. This CDR3 contains 16 residues. Per the germline V gene, CDR1 is SGDLS and CDR2 is YYNGEE. The CDR3 region is CASSVLAGGNTGELFF. CDR3 bases: TGTGCCAGCAGCGTACTAGCGGGGGGGAACACCGGGGAGCTGTTTTTT.

This clonotype was found once. The chain employs TRBV7-9 and TRBJ1-4; tentatively, D is TRBD1 (5 bases). The CDR3 is 15 amino acids. Trimming removed 6 bases from V and 1 base from J, with 12 bases in between. CDR1 SEHNR and CDR2 FQNEAQ come from the germline V gene (reference sequence). The chain's CDR3 is CASRSQRGTNEKLFF. The CDR3 region has the DNA TGTGCCAGCAGGAGTCAAAGGGGAACTAATGAAAAACTGTTTTTT.

This clonotype was seen repeatedly, ten times or more. V gene TRBV5-1 combines with J gene TRBJ2-7; TRBD1 is a possible D gene (6 bases). This CDR3 spans 12 amino acids. Germline lookup yields CDR1 SGHRS and CDR2 YFSETQ. Trimming pared 3 bases from V and 5 bases from J, leaving 9 bases between. The CDR3 nucleotides read TGCGCCAGCAGCTATCCAGGGGACGAGCAGTACTTC. This encodes CASSYPGDEQYF.

The sample holds a few counts of this clonotype. The chain carries TRBV20-1 and TRBJ2-5; D is uncertain. The CDR3 has 13 residues. The V gene lost 2 bases and the J gene lost 9 bases, with 16 bases spanning the gap. Looked up from germline, CDR1 is DFQATT and CDR2 is SNEGSKA (reference sequence). The CDR3 loop is CSARRPTVGSQYF. Written as DNA, the CDR3 is TGCAGTGCTAGAAGGCCGACCGTTGGGTCCCAGTACTTC.

The J gene is TRBJ1-1, the V gene TRBV4-1; D is undetermined. This CDR3 is built from 14 residues. Germline CDR1 MGHRA, CDR2 YSYEKL. V dropped 4 bases and J dropped 1 base, with 10 bases sitting between them. Here the CDR3 reads CASSPKRENTEAFF. The CDR3 nucleotides are TGCGCCAGCAGCCCAAAACGGGAGAACACTGAAGCTTTCTTT.

The rearrangement joins TRBV5-1 to TRBJ1-1, with a possible D match to TRBD1 (6 bases). This CDR3 comprises 15 residues. Germline V lookup: CDR1 SGHRS, CDR2 YFSETQ. V was pared by 4 bases and J by 2 bases, with 15 bases between. The CDR3 sequence: CASSPRGAPNTEAFF. The CDR3 DNA reads as TGCGCCAGCAGCCCAAGGGGGGCCCCAAACACTGAAGCTTTCTTT.

This chain connects TRBV9 to TRBJ1-3; maybe TRBD1 (6 bases). Looked up from germline, CDR1 is SGDLS and CDR2 is YYNGEE. The CDR3 is made up of 15 amino acids. Trimming pared 2 bases from V and 0 bases from J, leaving 9 bases between. The DNA for the CDR3 is TGTGCCAGCAGCGTGGACAGTCTCTCTGGAAACACCATATATTTT. It is translated as CASSVDSLSGNTIYF.